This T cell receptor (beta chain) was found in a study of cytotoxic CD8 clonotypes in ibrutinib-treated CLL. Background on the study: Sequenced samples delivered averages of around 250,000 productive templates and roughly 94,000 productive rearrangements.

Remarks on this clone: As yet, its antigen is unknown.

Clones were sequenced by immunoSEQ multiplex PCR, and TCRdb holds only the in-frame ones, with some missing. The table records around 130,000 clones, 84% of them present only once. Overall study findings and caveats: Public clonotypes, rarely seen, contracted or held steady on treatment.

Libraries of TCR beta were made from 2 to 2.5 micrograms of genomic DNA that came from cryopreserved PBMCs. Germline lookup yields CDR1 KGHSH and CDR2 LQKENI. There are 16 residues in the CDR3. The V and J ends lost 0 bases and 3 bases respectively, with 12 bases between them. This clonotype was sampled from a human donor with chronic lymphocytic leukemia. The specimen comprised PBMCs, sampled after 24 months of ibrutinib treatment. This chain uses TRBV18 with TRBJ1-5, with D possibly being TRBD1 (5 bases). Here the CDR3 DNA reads TGTGCCAGCTCACCACCTGGAGGGGACCTCAATCAGCCCCAGCATTTT. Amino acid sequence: CASSPPGGDLNQPQHF.